Each of the 25 T cell receptor beta chains below was sequenced from the same sample in a study of cytomegalovirus exposure and HLA in healthy donors. Vbeta (60) and Jbeta (13) primers were used in the PCR. TCRdb's copy holds only in-frame clones and misses some; the assay was immunoSEQ multiplex PCR. The sample carries tens of thousands of clones, approximately 7.1% recorded once. The material sequenced was PBMCs. Receptors were obtained from a man aged 45-60 years in good health and CMV-seronegative.

The gene calls are TRBV28 and TRBJ1-2; D perhaps matches TRBD1 (5 bases). CDR1 MDHEN and CDR2 SYDVKM come from the germline V gene. Trimming stripped 5 bases from V and 3 bases from J, with 13 bases between. This CDR3 contains 14 residues. The CDR3 reads CASSLRVVDYGYTF. For the CDR3, the DNA is TGTGCCAGCAGTCTCAGGGTAGTGGACTATGGCTACACCTTC.

This clone was observed a few times. The rearrangement joins TRBV29-1 to TRBJ2-1, with 14 bases matching TRBD2. From germline, CDR1 is SQVTM and CDR2 ANQGSEA. V shed 4 bases and J 0 bases; nucleotides not matched to a gene: 20. CDR3 length: 22 residues. This chain's CDR3 is CSVAGTSGGRNPKKISYNEQFF. The CDR3 DNA follows: TGCAGCGTTGCAGGGACTAGCGGGGGACGAAACCCCAAGAAAATCTCCTACAATGAGCAGTTCTTC.

This clone was found a few times. The chain links TRBV23-1 to TRBJ2-5; 9 positions agree with TRBD2. TRBV23-1 is assigned to the ORF class and has an uncertain function. With V trimmed by 0 bases and J by 2 bases, 7 bases remained unmatched. The CDR3 is 17 amino acids. The CDR3 DNA follows: TGCGCCAGCAGTCAATCCTGTAGCGGGAGCGCACAAGAGACCCAGTACTTC. Encoded protein: CASSQSCSGSAQETQYF.

This clone was picked up a small number of times. V usage is TRBV2 and J usage is TRBJ2-3; D perhaps matches TRBD2 (5 bases). Germline assignment: CDR1 SNHLY and CDR2 FYNNEI. The CDR3 spans 17 residues. Trimming shortened V by 1 base and J by 1 base, and 15 bases separated the two germline ends. The CDR3 reads CASSEGRSVRGTDTQYF. CDR3 DNA: TGTGCCAGCAGTGAAGGGAGGTCGGTCCGTGGCACAGATACGCAGTATTTT. The full variable domain, its missing parts supplied by reference TRBV2 and TRBJ2-3, is EPEVTQTPSHQVTQMGQEVILRCVPISNHLYFYWYRQILGQKVEFLVSFYNNEISEKSEIFDDQFSVERPDGSNFTLKIRSTKLEDSAMYFCASSEGRSVRGTDTQYFGPGTRLTVL.

This clone has just a few counts. CDR3 loop: CASSPGQINEKLFF. DNA for the CDR3: TGTGCCAGCAGCCCAGGGCAGATTAATGAAAAACTGTTTTTT. J is TRBJ1-4 and V is TRBV7-9, with D perhaps matching TRBD1 (5 bases). The V gene lost 5 bases and the J gene lost 4 bases, with 11 bases spanning the gap. The germline V gene encodes CDR1 SEHNR and CDR2 FQNEAQ (reference sequence). The CDR3 is made up of 14 amino acids. The full variable domain, rest sourced from reference TRBV7-9 and TRBJ1-4, is DTGVSQNPRHKITKRGQNVTFRCDPISEHNRLYWYRQTLGQGPEFLTYFQNEAQLEKSRLLSDRFSAERPKGSFSTLEIQRTEQGDSAMYLCASSPGQINEKLFFGSGTQLSVL.

This clone has more than one count but fewer than ten. V and J are TRBV29-1 and TRBJ2-3; 7 bases agree with TRBD1. The junction had 7 bases not matched to a gene; V was cut back by 6 bases and J by 1 base. CDR3 length: 14 residues. Germline V gene data show CDR1 as SQVTM and CDR2 as ANQGSEA. In DNA form, the CDR3 reads TGCAGCGTCTCCGACAGGGCGGGCACAGATACGCAGTATTTT. Encoded protein: CSVSDRAGTDTQYF.

The chain links TRBV30 to TRBJ2-7; D may be TRBD2 (6 bases). V lost 0 bases, J lost 3 bases, and 9 bases lay in between. The CDR3 contains 13 residues. Germline V gene data show CDR1 as GTSNPN and CDR2 as SVGIG (reference sequence). The CDR3: CAWSVLRGYEQYF. The CDR3, as DNA: TGTGCCTGGAGTGTACTGCGGGGCTACGAGCAGTACTTC.

This clone was detected only a few times. This sequence joins TRBV5-1 and TRBJ2-3, with 13 bases identical to TRBD2. V dropped 4 bases and J dropped 5; count of bases not matched to a gene: 4. Germline V gene data show CDR1 as SGHRS and CDR2 as YFSETQ. This CDR3 spans 15 amino acids. In DNA form, the CDR3 reads TGCGCCAGCAGCCGGACTAGCGGGAGTTTAGATACGCAGTATTTT. Translated: CASSRTSGSLDTQYF.

This clone showed up just a few times. The chain has TRBV15 and TRBJ2-7; 7 nucleotides align to TRBD1. The CDR3 loop spans 14 amino acids. Germline trimming cut 1 base from V and 2 bases from J; bases unmatched to any gene: 2. Germline V lookup: CDR1 LNHNV, CDR2 YYDKDF (reference sequence). CDR3 DNA: TGTGCCACCAGCAGAGGAGGGACAGCCTACGAGCAGTACTTC. It specifies CATSRGGTAYEQYF. Variable domain in full (rest from reference TRBV15 and TRBJ2-7): DAMVIQNPRYQVTQFGKPVTLSCSQTLNHNVMYWYQQKSSQAPKLLFHYYDKDFNNEADTPDNFQSRRPNTSFCFLDIRSPGLGDTAMYLCATSRGGTAYEQYFGPGTRLTVT.

This clone was found a few times. This chain links TRBV5-4 with TRBJ2-1; 7 bases are shared with TRBD1. There are 14 residues in the CDR3. Trimming cost V 2 bases and J 8 bases; bases outside gene matches: 7. Germline V CDR1 and CDR2: SGHNT, YYREEE (reference sequence). The CDR3 DNA sequence: TGTGCCAGCAGCTTTCCCAGAACAGGGGATGAGCAGTTCTTC. This gives the protein CASSFPRTGDEQFF.

The genes are TRBV5-1 and TRBJ1-5; the D is unclear. V gave up 0 bases and J gave up 3 bases, with 10 bases separating them. The CDR3 has 15 residues. In germline, CDR1 is SGHRS, CDR2 YFSETQ. CDR3 in amino acids: CASSLDGFNNQPQHF. The CDR3 region has the DNA TGCGCCAGCAGCTTGGACGGTTTTAACAATCAGCCCCAGCATTTT.

V usage is TRBV15 and J usage is TRBJ2-2; weak D call: TRBD2 (6 bases). This CDR3 contains 16 residues. In germline, CDR1 is LNHNV, CDR2 YYDKDF (reference sequence). Trimming left V 2 bases short and J 6 bases short, with 16 bases between. CDR3 sequence reads: CATSRHTGGGSGELFF. The DNA for the CDR3 is TGTGCCACCAGCAGACATACCGGGGGTGGTTCCGGGGAGCTGTTTTTT.

V gene TRBV9 combines with J gene TRBJ2-2; D perhaps matches TRBD1 (6 bases). Trimming took off 3 bases at V and 4 bases at J, with 10 bases between the two ends. CDR3 length: 14 amino acids. CDR1 is SGDLS and CDR2 is YYNGEE in the germline V gene. This chain's CDR3 is CASSEGTSTGELFF. For the CDR3, the DNA is TGTGCCAGCAGCGAGGGGACATCCACCGGGGAGCTGTTTTTT.

The chain is built from TRBV19 and TRBJ1-2; D remains unclear. V dropped 5 bases and J dropped 4 bases, with 17 bases sitting between them. The CDR3 extends over 15 amino acids. Germline assignment: CDR1 LNHDA and CDR2 SQIVND (reference sequence). The CDR3: CASSRDTTGSYGYTF. CDR3 sequence (DNA): TGTGCCAGTAGTCGAGACACCACTGGCTCCTATGGCTACACCTTC.

A few counts support this clone. The genes are TRBV27 and TRBJ1-5; D not resolved. This CDR3 has 13 amino acids. The V and J ends lost 5 bases and 6 bases respectively, with 11 bases between them. Germline loops: CDR1 MNHEY, CDR2 SMNVEV (reference sequence). DNA of the CDR3: TGTGCCAGCAGTCCCTCTGGTAGTCAGCCCCAGCATTTT. This translates into CASSPSGSQPQHF.

In this sample, this clone turned up a few times. The chain joins TRBV2 to TRBJ1-4, with 7 positions matching TRBD1. CDR3 length: 15 residues. Trimming cost V 7 bases and J 3 bases; bases outside gene matches: 8. The V gene's germline CDR1 is SNHLY and CDR2 FYNNEI. CDR3 sequence reads: CASTMTGRANEKLFF. As DNA, the CDR3 is TGTGCCAGCACGATGACAGGGCGAGCTAATGAAAAACTGTTTTTT.

With respect to this clone: One end of the junction varies from germline; a read error may be responsible. V usage is TRBV7-7 and J usage is TRBJ2-5, with D perhaps TRBD2 (6 bases). The length of the CDR3 is 14 residues. The germline V gene encodes CDR1 SSHAT and CDR2 FNYEAQ (reference sequence). CDR3 loop: CASSLVSGEKTQYF. CDR3 nucleotides: TGTGCTAGCAGCTTAGTGTCGGGGGAGAAGACCCAGTACTTC.

The chain is built from TRBV28 and TRBJ1-6; a possible D gene is TRBD1 (6 bases). CDR1 MDHEN and CDR2 SYDVKM come from the germline V gene. The CDR3 covers 15 residues. V lost 4 bases and J 5 bases, leaving 12 bases between the germline ends. CDR3 nucleotide sequence: TGTGCCAGCAGTTCGGGATCAGGGGATAATTCACCCCTCCACTTT. Residues: CASSSGSGDNSPLHF.

The chain couples TRBV29-1 to TRBJ2-5, with a possible D match to TRBD2 (5 bases). This CDR3 is 12 amino acids long. Trimming left V 7 bases short and J 5 bases short, with 14 bases between. Germline V gene lookup returns CDR1 SQVTM and CDR2 ANQGSEA. The CDR3 nucleotides are TGCAGCGCACGGAATGGCGGGGAGACCCAGTACTTC. Its protein is CSARNGGETQYF.

The chain uses TRBV2 and TRBJ2-7; 7 nucleotides line up with TRBD1. V trimming: 5 bases; J trimming: 4 bases; junction bases outside the gene matches: 5. The CDR3 has 13 residues. Looked up from germline, CDR1 is SNHLY and CDR2 is FYNNEI. The CDR3, as DNA: TGTGCCAGCAGTCGGGACAGCATTTACGAGCAGTACTTC. Amino acids: CASSRDSIYEQYF.

This chain joins TRBV5-1 and TRBJ2-3; TRBD2 agrees at 11 bases. V was pared by 0 bases and J by 0 bases, with 12 bases of the junction left unmatched. The germline gives CDR1 SGHRS, CDR2 YFSETQ. The CDR3 length is 20 residues. CDR3 DNA: TGCGCCAGCAGCTTGGATCATGTAGCGGGGGGGCCGACTAGCACAGATACGCAGTATTTT. Protein product: CASSLDHVAGGPTSTDTQYF.

This sequence joins TRBV5-1 and TRBJ2-7; 11 bases match TRBD1. With 3 bases clipped from V and 3 bases from J, the junction kept 8 bases outside the gene matches. Germline V gives CDR1 SGHRS, CDR2 YFSETQ. This CDR3 has 16 amino acids. CDR3 region: CASSYGGQGGNYEQYF. CDR3 DNA: TGCGCCAGCAGCTATGGGGGACAGGGGGGGAACTACGAGCAGTACTTC.

V and J are TRBV5-1 and TRBJ2-1; the match to TRBD1 covers 8 bases. J was trimmed by 4 bases and V by 5 bases; bases with no gene match: 8. CDR1 SGHRS and CDR2 YFSETQ come from the germline V gene. The CDR3 is 15 amino acids. The CDR3 DNA follows: TGCGCCAGCAGACCAGGACAGGGCGTTTACAATGAGCAGTTCTTC. As protein: CASRPGQGVYNEQFF.

This clone was observed a handful of times. V and J are TRBV6-5 and TRBJ2-1; 7 nucleotides align to TRBD1. Germline V gene sequence: CDR1 MNHEY, CDR2 SVGAGI. There are 16 residues in the CDR3. The junction had 12 bases not matched to a gene; V was cut back by 4 bases and J by 6 bases. The CDR3 loop reads CASSLSGTARINEQFF. In DNA form, the CDR3 reads TGTGCCAGCAGTTTATCCGGGACAGCAAGGATCAATGAGCAGTTCTTC.

This clone was detected only a few times. The DNA for the CDR3 is TGCGCCAGCAGGACCGACAGCTTGAACACTGAAGCTTTCTTT. Translation gives CASRTDSLNTEAFF. V and J are TRBV5-1 and TRBJ1-1, with D perhaps TRBD1 (5 bases). Between the trimmed V and J ends, which lost 5 bases and 0 bases, there was a span of 11 bases. The CDR3 spans 14 residues. Germline CDR1 is SGHRS and CDR2 is YFSETQ.